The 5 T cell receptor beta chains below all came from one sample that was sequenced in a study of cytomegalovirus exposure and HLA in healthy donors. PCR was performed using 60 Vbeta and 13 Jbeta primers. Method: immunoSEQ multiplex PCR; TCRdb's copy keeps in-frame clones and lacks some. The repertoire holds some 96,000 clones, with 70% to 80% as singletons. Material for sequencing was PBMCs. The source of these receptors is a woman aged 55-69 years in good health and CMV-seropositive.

This CDR3 is CASSPGGRDTEAFF. In nucleotides, the CDR3 is TGTGCCAGCTCACCAGGGGGCAGAGACACTGAAGCTTTCTTT. The V gene is TRBV18, the J gene TRBJ1-1; a possible D gene is TRBD1 (6 bases). CDR3 size: 14 residues. V lost 2 bases and J 3 bases, leaving 10 bases between the germline ends. Germline CDR1 and CDR2: KGHSH and LQKENI.

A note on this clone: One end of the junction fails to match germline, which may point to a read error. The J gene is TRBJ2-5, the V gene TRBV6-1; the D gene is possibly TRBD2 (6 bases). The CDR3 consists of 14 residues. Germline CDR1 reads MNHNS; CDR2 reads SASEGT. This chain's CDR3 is CARSGGGRQETQYF. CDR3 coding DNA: TGTGCCCGCAGTGGGGGAGGACGGCAAGAGACCCAGTACTTC.

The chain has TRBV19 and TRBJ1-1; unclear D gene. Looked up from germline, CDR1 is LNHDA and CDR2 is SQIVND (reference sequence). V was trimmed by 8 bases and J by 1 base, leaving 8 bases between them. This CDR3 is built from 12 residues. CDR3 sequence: CASSFSNTEAFF. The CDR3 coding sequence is TGTGCCAGTTCTTTTTCGAACACTGAAGCTTTCTTT.

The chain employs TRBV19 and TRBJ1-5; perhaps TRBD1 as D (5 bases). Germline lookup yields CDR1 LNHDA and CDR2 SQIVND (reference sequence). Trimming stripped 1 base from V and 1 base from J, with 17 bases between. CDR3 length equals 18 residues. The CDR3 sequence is CASSIGVVAGRSNQPQHF. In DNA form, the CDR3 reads TGTGCCAGTAGTATAGGAGTCGTGGCAGGGCGAAGCAATCAGCCCCAGCATTTT.

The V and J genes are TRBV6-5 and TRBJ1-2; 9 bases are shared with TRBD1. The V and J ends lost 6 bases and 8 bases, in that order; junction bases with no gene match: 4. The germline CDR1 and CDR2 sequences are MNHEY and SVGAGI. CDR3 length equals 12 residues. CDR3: CASRGQGGGYTF. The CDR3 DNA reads TGTGCCAGCAGGGGACAGGGCGGGGGCTACACCTTC.